The 9 T cell receptor beta chains reported below all come from one sample, sequenced in a study of identical twins. TCRdb re-analysed the 5' RACE reads in MiXCR, keeping a single row per CDR3 protein. The data hold some 790,000 distinct CDR3 sequences, with approximately 18% observed a single time. These same records also appear under a second study, on T cells expressing NK-cell markers.

What was sequenced was PBMCs. Receptor source: a woman in her late teens or twenties in good health.

This clonotype was seen more than once but under ten times. V gene TRBV15 combines with J gene TRBJ2-2, with 7 bases that match TRBD2. Germline CDR1 LNHNV, CDR2 YYDKDF (reference sequence). There are 16 residues in the CDR3. V trimming: 0 bases; J trimming: 3 bases; junction bases outside the gene matches: 4. The CDR3 DNA sequence: TGTGCCACCAGCAGAGATGGGCGGGAGTACACCGGGGAGCTGTTTTTT. This codes for CATSRDGREYTGELFF.

This clonotype was seen a few times. The chain couples TRBV12-3 or TRBV12-4 to TRBJ2-7, with TRBD1 matching 10 bases. J gave up 6 bases and V 6 bases, and 8 bases lay outside the gene matches. The CDR3 contains 14 residues. CDR3 bases: TGTGCCAGCAGCCGTCCCGGGACAGGGGCCGAGCAGTACTTC. This codes for CASSRPGTGAEQYF.

This clonotype was picked up a small number of times. The gene calls are TRBV9 and TRBJ2-3; no firm D call. The germline V gene has CDR1 SGDLS and CDR2 YYNGEE. V shed 7 bases and J shed 4 bases, with 16 bases lying between them. This CDR3 has 14 amino acids. The CDR3 here is CASSEVEKADTQYF. CDR3 sequence (DNA): TGTGCCAGCTCAGAAGTCGAGAAAGCAGATACGCAGTATTTT.

The rearrangement joins TRBV7-2 to TRBJ2-3; 10 nucleotides line up with TRBD2. The V gene end was trimmed by 5 bases and the J gene end by 4 bases; junction bases not matched to a gene: 6. Germline V gene sequence: CDR1 SGHTA, CDR2 FQGNSA. The CDR3 contains 15 residues. The CDR3 reads CASSRSGRAADTQYF. The CDR3 DNA follows: TGTGCCAGCAGCAGGAGCGGGAGGGCCGCAGATACGCAGTATTTT.

The chain recombines TRBV12-5 with TRBJ1-1, with unresolved D. This CDR3 is 14 amino acids long. V lost 5 bases to trimming and J lost 1 base, with 11 bases between them. Germline V lookup: CDR1 LGHNT, CDR2 FRNRAP. The CDR3 sequence is CASGPTTGNTEAFF. The DNA of the CDR3 is TGTGCTAGTGGTCCTACCACGGGGAACACTGAAGCTTTCTTT.

This clonotype was counted between two and nine times. This chain connects TRBV20-1 to TRBJ1-2; no definite D call. Germline assignment: CDR1 DFQATT and CDR2 SNEGSKA (reference sequence). V was pared by 3 bases and J by 7 bases, with 9 bases between. The CDR3 spans 11 residues. The CDR3 DNA follows: TGCAGTGCTAGTGACTCCGGTGGCTACACCTTC. This sequence encodes CSASDSGGYTF.

The chain employs TRBV27 and TRBJ1-2; 7 nucleotides align to TRBD1. Germline V gives CDR1 MNHEY, CDR2 SMNVEV (reference sequence). The CDR3 has 13 amino acids. After removal of 6 bases from V and 7 bases from J, the junction contained 8 bases not matched to a gene. The CDR3 region has the DNA TGTGCCAGCAGCTACGACAGGGAAGGTGGCTACACCTTC. Its translation: CASSYDREGGYTF.

This chain joins TRBV2 and TRBJ2-7; D unresolved. The CDR3 is made up of 13 amino acids. Germline-derived CDR1 and CDR2 are SNHLY and FYNNEI. The ends were cut back, 7 bases at V and 0 bases at J, with 10 bases in the middle. In DNA form, the CDR3 reads TGTGCCAGCAAAGCAGTGGCCTCCTACGAGCAGTACTTC. It codes for CASKAVASYEQYF.

This clonotype was picked up many times. The chain joins TRBV20-1 to TRBJ1-2; TRBD1 might be the D (6 bases). This CDR3 has 13 amino acids. V lost 2 bases and J 4 bases, leaving 11 bases between the germline ends. Germline CDR1 DFQATT, CDR2 SNEGSKA (reference sequence). The CDR3 DNA is TGCAGTGCTAGACGCTGGGGGCGCTATGGCTACACCTTC. Translated, it gives CSARRWGRYGYTF.